This T cell receptor (beta chain) was captured in a study of blood T cell repertoires in COVID-19. Study details: Whether acute or convalescent, the COVID-19 samples came from the United States, Italy and Spain. T cells, B-cell-depleted T cells, or PBMCs provided the cDNA or gDNA that served as material.

In the original analysis: Amplification from reference gene primers served as the basis for estimated nucleated cell counts. The repertoire was sequenced with immunoSEQ multiplex PCR; TCRdb's copy has only in-frame clones and lacks some. That table furnishes V, J and clone size, whereas the DNA furnished D and trimming. This table holds approximately 220,000 clones, roughly 86% found once. CDR3 length: 15 residues. After removal of 5 bases from V and 6 bases from J, the junction contained 9 bases not matched to a gene. Germline V gene lookup returns CDR1 SGHNT and CDR2 YYREEE (reference sequence). Sample: peripheral blood. The chain carries TRBV5-4 and TRBJ2-2; 8 bases agree with TRBD1. The TCR was taken from a man aged 55 to 70 with acute or convalescent COVID-19. This CDR3 reads CASRPQDRVPGELFF. The CDR3 DNA reads as TGTGCCAGCAGGCCTCAGGACAGGGTTCCCGGGGAGCTGTTTTTT.